Listed below are T cell receptor beta chains from one sample, sequenced in a study of blood T cell repertoires in COVID-19. The repertoire was sequenced with immunoSEQ multiplex PCR; TCRdb's copy has only in-frame clones and lacks some. The sample records 90,000 to 120,000 clones, roughly 82% being singletons. Sequencing input: peripheral blood. The receptors come from a man between 60 and 70 years old with acute or convalescent COVID-19. Both conserved end residues are part of each CDR3.

V gene: TRBV7-2; CDR3 length: 14; CDR3 protein: CASSLTLAEETQYF
V gene: TRBV3-1/TRBV3-2; CDR3 length: 17; CDR3 protein: CASSQEATSGAYNEQFF
V gene: TRBV28; CDR3 length: 14; CDR3 protein: CATVLGGAGNEQFF
V gene: TRBV7-9; CDR3 length: 17; CDR3 protein: CASSLGAGTGGLLEQYF
V gene: TRBV6-5; CDR3 length: 16; CDR3 protein: CASSYSGAGGNSPLHF
V gene: TRBV3-1/TRBV3-2; CDR3 length: 15; CDR3 protein: CASSQGQGTGQPQHF
V gene: TRBV15; CDR3 length: 17; CDR3 protein: CATSSSGLAGGSGELFF
V gene: TRBV4-3; CDR3 length: 15; CDR3 protein: CASSQDQAGAEKQYF
V gene: TRBV6-1; CDR3 length: 16; CDR3 protein: CASSEVRGHYNSPLHF
V gene: TRBV3-1/TRBV3-2; CDR3 length: 17; CDR3 protein: CASSPLDGQNSGNTIYF
V gene: TRBV29-1; CDR3 length: 15; CDR3 protein: CSVGILAPSYNEQFF
V gene: TRBV27; CDR3 length: 14; CDR3 protein: CASSIGRGTGELFF
V gene: TRBV11-3; CDR3 length: 13; CDR3 protein: CASSLNRNYGYTF
V gene: TRBV19; CDR3 length: 15; CDR3 protein: CASSRPGQGRETQYF
V gene: TRBV6-5; CDR3 length: 14; CDR3 protein: CASSYDRDSSEAFF
V gene: TRBV6-5; CDR3 length: 15; CDR3 protein: CASSYQGSRNTEAFF